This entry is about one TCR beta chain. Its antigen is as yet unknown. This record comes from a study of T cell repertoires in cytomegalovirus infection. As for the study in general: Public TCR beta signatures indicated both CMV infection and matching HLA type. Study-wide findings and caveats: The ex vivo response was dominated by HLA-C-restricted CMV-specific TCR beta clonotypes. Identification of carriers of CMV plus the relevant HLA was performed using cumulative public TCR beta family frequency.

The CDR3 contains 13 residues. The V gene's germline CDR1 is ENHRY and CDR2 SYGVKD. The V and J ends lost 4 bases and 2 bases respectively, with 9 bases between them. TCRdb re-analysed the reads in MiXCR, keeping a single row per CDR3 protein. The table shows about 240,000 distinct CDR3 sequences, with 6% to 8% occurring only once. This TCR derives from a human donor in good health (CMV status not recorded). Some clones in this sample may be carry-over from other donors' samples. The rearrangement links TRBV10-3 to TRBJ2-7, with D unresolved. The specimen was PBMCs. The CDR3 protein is CAISVFPPYEQYF. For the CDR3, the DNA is TGTGCCATCAGTGTCTTTCCACCCTACGAGCAGTACTTC.